The 29 T cell receptor beta chains listed next were all sequenced from one sample in a study of PD-L1 blockade in urothelial cancer (TCRdb year 2017). Explained via the paper, the time point label denotes: pretreatment peripheral blood. The library was made by the immunoSEQ multiplex PCR assay. TCRdb retrieved this table from immuneACCESS and kept in-frame rearrangements only. Not all clones are present; in checked studies, unresolved V genes account for under half, and no reason is known for the remainder. The sample yields 55,000 to 80,000 clones; around 85% were counted once. More than 13% of the sample is held by the ten biggest clonotypes. Sequenced here: PBMCs, sampled around atezolizumab (anti-PD-L1) treatment. The origin of the receptors is a man in his fifties or sixties with urothelial cancer.

The rearrangement uses TRBV30 and TRBJ1-4, with 8 bases lining up with TRBD1. Trimming at V came to 4 bases and at J to 6 bases, leaving 7 bases not matched to a gene. CDR1 is GTSNPN, CDR2 SVGIG, per germline (reference sequence). This CDR3 is 14 amino acids long. The CDR3 region is CAWKMGTGYEKLFF. The CDR3 nucleotides are TGTGCCTGGAAGATGGGGACAGGATATGAAAAACTGTTTTTT.

The chain recombines TRBV7-9 with TRBJ1-1, with D possibly being TRBD1 (5 bases). CDR1 SEHNR and CDR2 FQNEAQ come from the germline V gene (reference sequence). CDR3 length equals 15 residues. V gave up 5 bases and J gave up 2 bases, with 15 bases separating them. The CDR3 nucleotides read TGTGCCAGCAGCCACCGGGGAGGGGCTAACACTGAAGCTTTCTTT. Protein sequence: CASSHRGGANTEAFF.

The rearrangement links TRBV5-4 to TRBJ2-5; perhaps TRBD1 as D (5 bases). The CDR3 covers 15 residues. Germline CDR1 SGHNT, CDR2 YYREEE (reference sequence). Trimming took off 1 base at V and 4 bases at J, with 14 bases between the two ends. CDR3 DNA sequence: TGTGCCAGCAGCTTGAGTCAGGGCGGTGTAGAGACCCAGTACTTC. Its protein is CASSLSQGGVETQYF.

V usage is TRBV27 and J usage is TRBJ1-5, with 7 bases identical to TRBD1. The ends lost 7 bases at V and 2 bases at J; junction bases unmatched: 5. Germline V gene data show CDR1 as MNHEY and CDR2 as SMNVEV (reference sequence). The CDR3 extends over 14 amino acids. The CDR3: CASKRGQGNQPQHF. The CDR3 bases are TGTGCCAGCAAACGTGGACAGGGCAATCAGCCCCAGCATTTT.

This clone was counted only a few times. The genes are TRBV2 and TRBJ2-1, with 9 nucleotides matching TRBD1. This CDR3 contains 16 residues. J gave up 6 bases and V 8 bases, and 14 bases lay outside the gene matches. Germline V lookup: CDR1 SNHLY, CDR2 FYNNEI. The CDR3, as DNA: TGTGCCAGCCGGGGACAGGGTCTTTACTCCGGCAATGAGCAGTTCTTC. It encodes CASRGQGLYSGNEQFF.

The chain links TRBV30 to TRBJ2-7, with D possibly TRBD1 on 6 matching bases. In germline, CDR1 is GTSNPN, CDR2 SVGIG (reference sequence). Trimming took 2 bases from V and 5 from J, leaving 16 bases between them. This CDR3 region has 14 residues. CDR3 region: CAWSLDPRGNEQYF. The DNA for the CDR3 is TGTGCCTGGAGTCTTGACCCCAGGGGCAACGAGCAGTACTTC.

A few counts support this clone. This sequence joins TRBV30 and TRBJ2-3, with 9 bases identical to TRBD1. The CDR3 contains 15 residues. The J segment lost 0 bases and the V segment lost 8 bases, leaving 9 bases of the junction unmatched. Germline V CDR1 and CDR2: GTSNPN, SVGIG (reference sequence). CDR3 in amino acids: CARSSGQGSTDTQYF. In DNA, the CDR3 is TGTGCCCGCAGTTCGGGACAGGGTAGCACAGATACGCAGTATTTT.

This clone came up once. The chain carries TRBV9 and TRBJ2-1; 7 nucleotides match TRBD2. Germline trimming cut 2 bases from V and 6 bases from J; bases unmatched to any gene: 8. Germline CDR1 and CDR2: SGDLS and YYNGEE. This CDR3 is built from 15 residues. The chain's CDR3 is CASSVAPGGLNEQFF. CDR3 DNA: TGTGCCAGCAGCGTCGCACCGGGGGGACTCAATGAGCAGTTCTTC.

The chain couples TRBV28 to TRBJ2-7; 9 bases are shared with TRBD1. Germline V gives CDR1 MDHEN, CDR2 SYDVKM. J gave up 1 base and V 5 bases, and 6 bases lay outside the gene matches. The CDR3 consists of 15 residues. CDR3 in DNA: TGTGCCAGCAGTACCCGACAGGGGGAGTCCTACGAGCAGTACTTC. Amino acid sequence: CASSTRQGESYEQYF.

The chain joins TRBV23-1 to TRBJ1-3; no clear D. TRBV23-1 is known as an ORF, though its function is uncertain. Trimming took off 2 bases at V and 7 bases at J, with 15 bases between the two ends. The length of the CDR3 is 15 residues. The DNA for the CDR3 is TGCGCCAGCAGTCAAACTCATGTAGTGAGTAACACCATATATTTT. This gives the protein CASSQTHVVSNTIYF.

The chain joins TRBV7-3 to TRBJ1-2, with a possible D match to TRBD1 (6 bases). Germline V lookup: CDR1 SGHTA, CDR2 FQGTGA. This CDR3 contains 17 residues. Trimming stripped 4 bases from V and 0 bases from J, with 18 bases between. The CDR3 DNA sequence: TGTGCCAGCAGCTCCAATCCCAGGGGAGTTGCTAACTATGGCTACACCTTC. Its protein is CASSSNPRGVANYGYTF.

Only a few counts were recorded for this clone. The chain carries TRBV28 and TRBJ2-3, with 13 nucleotides matching TRBD2. Germline CDR1 and CDR2: MDHEN and SYDVKM. V shed 5 bases, J shed 14 bases, and the junction held 13 bases outside the gene matches. The CDR3 contains 15 residues. This CDR3 is CASSKRTSGGSRLYF. Written as DNA, the CDR3 is TGTGCCAGCAGTAAAAGGACTAGCGGGGGCTCTCGGCTGTATTTT.

This clone was picked up a small number of times. The gene calls are TRBV7-2 and TRBJ2-7; TRBD2 might be the D (6 bases). Trimming stripped 1 base from V and 2 bases from J, with 15 bases between. The CDR3 consists of 16 residues. Germline-derived CDR1 and CDR2 are SGHTA and FQGNSA. Here the CDR3 reads CASSLGHSGLAYEQYF. Here the CDR3 DNA reads TGTGCCAGCAGCTTAGGGCACTCGGGACTCGCCTACGAGCAGTACTTC.

This clone was seen a single time. The chain links TRBV5-1 to TRBJ2-1; D uncertain. V was shortened by 0 bases and J by 0 bases, with 7 bases between the two germline ends. CDR3 length equals 15 residues. Germline V gives CDR1 SGHRS, CDR2 YFSETQ. CDR3 region: CASSLATSSYNEQFF. CDR3 nucleotides: TGCGCCAGCAGCTTGGCCACCAGCTCCTACAATGAGCAGTTCTTC.

The chain joins TRBV5-1 to TRBJ2-5; TRBD2 might be the D (5 bases). This CDR3 contains 13 residues. Germline V gene sequence: CDR1 SGHRS, CDR2 YFSETQ. V was shortened by 2 bases and J by 4 bases, with 9 bases between the two germline ends. CDR3 DNA: TGCGCCAGCAGCTTCGGTGGGAGAGAGACCCAGTACTTC. Translating it yields CASSFGGRETQYF.

V is TRBV30 and J is TRBJ2-1; 11 bases match TRBD1. This CDR3 contains 14 residues. Germline lookup yields CDR1 GTSNPN and CDR2 SVGIG (reference sequence). The ends lost 3 bases at V and 8 bases at J; junction bases unmatched: 6. The CDR3 coding sequence is TGTGCCTGGAGCGCCGGGACAGGGGGTTATGAGCAGTTCTTC. Protein: CAWSAGTGGYEQFF.

The chain is built from TRBV6-6 and TRBJ2-7; 8 bases align to TRBD2. V lost 2 bases, J lost 7 bases, and 10 bases stayed unmatched. The CDR3 runs 15 residues. The germline V gene encodes CDR1 MNHNY and CDR2 SVGAGI (reference sequence). For the CDR3, the DNA is TGTGCCAGCAGTTACGGATCCCCGGGAGGGAGTGAGCAGTACTTC. This sequence encodes CASSYGSPGGSEQYF.

The V call is TRBV11-2, the J call TRBJ2-7; tentative D call: TRBD1 (5 bases). The CDR3 has 15 residues. Germline V gene sequence: CDR1 SGHAT, CDR2 FQNNGV. The V and J ends lost 5 bases and 0 bases respectively, with 14 bases between them. This chain's CDR3 is CASSPLTVSSYEQYF. DNA of the CDR3: TGTGCCAGCAGCCCGTTGACAGTGAGCTCCTACGAGCAGTACTTC.

V and J are TRBV7-9 and TRBJ2-1, with TRBD1 as a possible D gene (6 bases). CDR3 length equals 14 residues. Trimming took 2 bases from V and 10 from J, leaving 15 bases between them. Germline loops: CDR1 SEHNR, CDR2 FQNEAQ (reference sequence). Here the CDR3 DNA reads TGTGCCAGCAGCTTATCTATCTCCGGACAGGAGCAGTTCTTC. It translates to CASSLSISGQEQFF.

This chain connects TRBV29-1 to TRBJ2-7; possible D gene TRBD2, 6 bases. V dropped 0 bases and J dropped 6 bases, with 6 bases sitting between them. Germline CDR1 is SQVTM and CDR2 is ANQGSEA. This CDR3 is 11 amino acids long. As DNA, the CDR3 is TGCAGCGTTGAAGACGGGGGCGAGCAGTACTTC. This codes for CSVEDGGEQYF.

This clone has only a few counts. This rearrangement joins TRBV5-1 to TRBJ2-7; maybe TRBD2 (6 bases). The CDR3 is 13 amino acids. V gave up 5 bases and J gave up 3 bases, with 12 bases separating them. Germline CDR1 reads SGHRS; CDR2 reads YFSETQ. DNA for the CDR3: TGCGCCAGCAGTCGGAGCGGGCTCTACGAGCAGTACTTC. Residues: CASSRSGLYEQYF. The full variable domain, rest sourced from reference TRBV5-1 and TRBJ2-7, is KAGVTQTPRYLIKTRGQQVTLSCSPISGHRSVSWYQQTPGQGLQFLFEYFSETQRNKGNFPGRFSGRQFSNSRSEMNVSTLELGDSALYLCASSRSGLYEQYFGPGTRLTVT.

The chain is built from TRBV11-3 and TRBJ2-2, with 11 positions matching TRBD2. Germline loops: CDR1 SGHNT, CDR2 YENEEA. The CDR3 has 15 residues. V shed 3 bases, J shed 7 bases, and the junction held 4 bases outside the gene matches. The CDR3 DNA reads TGTGCCAGCAGCTTTAGCGGGGGGGCGGTCGGGGAGCTGTTTTTT. Its translation: CASSFSGGAVGELFF.

The chain has TRBV15 and TRBJ2-7, with 13 bases that match TRBD2. The V and J ends lost 2 bases and 6 bases, in that order; junction bases with no gene match: 4. Germline CDR1 LNHNV, CDR2 YYDKDF (reference sequence). This CDR3 is 15 amino acids long. CDR3 sequence reads: CATSRTSGGVSEQYF. The CDR3 DNA follows: TGTGCCACCAGCAGAACTAGCGGGGGGGTGAGCGAGCAGTACTTC.

The chain couples TRBV19 to TRBJ2-7, with 9 bases that match TRBD1. With 5 bases clipped from V and 0 bases from J, the junction kept 5 bases outside the gene matches. CDR3 length: 15 amino acids. The germline V gene has CDR1 LNHDA and CDR2 SQIVND (reference sequence). CDR3 sequence: CASSPDRGISYEQYF. In DNA, the CDR3 is TGTGCCAGTAGTCCCGACAGGGGGATCTCCTACGAGCAGTACTTC.

The J gene is TRBJ2-1, the V gene TRBV7-3; tentative D call: TRBD2 (5 bases). V was clipped by 0 bases and J by 4 bases, with 10 bases between them. This CDR3 region has 15 residues. Germline values: CDR1 SGHTA, CDR2 FQGTGA. The CDR3 reads CASSLTGLAYNEQFF. The CDR3 region has the DNA TGTGCCAGCAGCTTAACTGGACTGGCATACAATGAGCAGTTCTTC.

The chain carries TRBV30 and TRBJ1-1, with 9 bases lining up with TRBD1. The CDR3 has 14 amino acids. Trimming removed 8 bases from V and 5 bases from J; junction bases left unmatched: 12. CDR1 is GTSNPN, CDR2 SVGIG, per germline (reference sequence). The CDR3 loop is CAGRNRGRGTEAFF. DNA for the CDR3: TGTGCCGGGCGAAACAGGGGGCGAGGTACTGAAGCTTTCTTT.

The chain uses TRBV27 and TRBJ2-7; no firm D call. Trimming left V 5 bases short and J 0 bases short, with 5 bases between. Germline V CDR1 and CDR2: MNHEY, SMNVEV (reference sequence). This CDR3 has 12 amino acids. The CDR3 sequence is CASSPSSYEQYF. Written as DNA, the CDR3 is TGTGCCAGCAGTCCGAGCTCCTACGAGCAGTACTTC.

This chain uses TRBV6-5 with TRBJ2-7, with TRBD1 matching over 7 bases. J was trimmed by 0 bases and V by 6 bases; bases with no gene match: 5. The CDR3 sequence is 14 residues long. Germline V gives CDR1 MNHEY, CDR2 SVGAGI. The CDR3 nucleotides are TGTGCCAGCAGACAGGGGCCGAGCTCCTACGAGCAGTACTTC. Translating gives CASRQGPSSYEQYF.

This clone occurred once. The chain uses TRBV4-3 and TRBJ1-4, with TRBD1 matching over 7 bases. Trimming took 0 bases from V and 3 from J; bases not matched to a gene: 4. The length of the CDR3 is 16 residues. Germline values: CDR1 LGHNA, CDR2 YSLEER. CDR3 in DNA: TGCGCCAGCAGCCAAGATTCTGACAGGGCTAATGAAAAACTGTTTTTT. Protein sequence: CASSQDSDRANEKLFF.